The T cell receptor (beta chain) described here comes from a study of T cells in narcolepsy. Sequenced by immunoSEQ multiplex PCR; TCRdb stores in-frame clones only, minus some. The table shows fewer than 35,000 clones, with over 80% occurring only once. The receptor's source is a human donor in good health. The sequenced sample consisted of memory (CD45RA-) CD4+ T cells from blood.

The CDR3 loop reads CAISESDAPGKAFF. The CDR3 coding sequence is TGTGCCATCAGTGAGTCGGACGCACCAGGGAAAGCTTTCTTT. The gene calls are TRBV10-3 and TRBJ1-1; maybe TRBD1 (5 bases). V lost 0 bases, J lost 9 bases, and 14 bases lay in between. Germline values: CDR1 ENHRY, CDR2 SYGVKD. There are 14 residues in the CDR3.